The T cell receptor beta chain under discussion was sequenced for a study of blood T cell repertoires in COVID-19. At the level of the study: Samples came from the United States, Italy and Spain, spanning acute and convalescent COVID-19.

The V gene's germline CDR1 is SGHAT and CDR2 FQNNGV. The CDR3 sequence is 16 residues long. The trim removed 4 bases at V and 4 bases at J, leaving 3 bases unmatched. Participant-reported clinical history was the basis for cohort assignment. TCRdb's copy holds only in-frame clones and misses some; the assay was immunoSEQ multiplex PCR. The data hold some 290,000 clones, with 85% to 95% observed a single time. The receptor's source is a woman in her twenties or thirties who had been exposed to COVID-19. Sequencing was done on a sample of PBMCs or T cells enriched from blood (not recorded which). The V and J genes are TRBV11-2 and TRBJ2-1, with 14 positions matching TRBD2. Here the CDR3 reads CASSSRLAGGYNEQFF. The CDR3, as DNA: TGTGCCAGCAGCTCGCGACTAGCGGGGGGGTACAATGAGCAGTTCTTC.